Sequencing of this T cell receptor beta chain was carried out in a study of cytomegalovirus exposure and HLA in healthy donors. General study results and limits: The analysis excluded some indistinguishable V segments, including TRBV6-2 and TRBV6-3.

Turning to this clone: Antigen: not known.

With 60 Vbeta and 13 Jbeta primers, the PCR was carried out. The repertoire was sequenced with immunoSEQ multiplex PCR; TCRdb's copy has only in-frame clones and lacks some. The sample lists some 100,000 clones, around 80% occurring once. CDR1 MNHEY and CDR2 SVGAGI come from the germline V gene. V trimming: 5 bases; J trimming: 2 bases; junction bases outside the gene matches: 3. The CDR3 spans 13 residues. This clonotype was sampled from a female donor in good health and CMV-seropositive. What was sequenced was PBMCs. This chain uses TRBV6-5 with TRBJ2-7, with 7 bases fitting TRBD1. The CDR3 DNA reads TGTGCCAGCAGTGCCGGGACAGCCTACGAGCAGTACTTC. Amino acid sequence: CASSAGTAYEQYF.